The clone carrying this TCR beta chain appeared once. What it recognizes is unknown. One end of the junction does not line up with germline, which may come from a read error. The data were obtained in a study of cytomegalovirus exposure and HLA in healthy donors. General study points: Indistinguishable V segments, including TRBV6-2 and TRBV6-3, were excluded. It was in a later analysis that TCR association rates were seen to vary by HLA locus, highest for DRB1 and lowest for HLA-C. A later analysis linked a missense variant in DCLRE1C to the trimming of TCR beta V and J genes.

Germline lookup yields CDR1 SSHAT and CDR2 FNYEAQ (reference sequence). This CDR3 spans 16 amino acids. Amplification used 60 Vbeta primers and 13 Jbeta primers. Clones were read by immunoSEQ multiplex PCR, and TCRdb kept only the in-frame ones, dropping some. The table shows some 82,000 clones, with around 85% occurring only once. This chain links TRBV7-7 with TRBJ2-1, with TRBD2 identical over 14 bases. The clonotype was recovered from a woman aged 45-65 years in good health and CMV-seronegative. Sequenced material: PBMCs. The CDR3 nucleotides read TGTGCTAGCAGCCGGGGACTAGCGGGAGAGACGAATGAGCAGTTCTTC. Its protein is CASSRGLAGETNEQFF. Based on the CDR3 plus reference TRBV7-7 and TRBJ2-1, the full variable domain is GAGVSQSPRYKVTKRGQDVTLRCDPISSHATLYWYQQALGQGPEFLTYFNYEAQPDKSGLPSDRFSAERPEGSISTLTIQRTEQRDSAMYRCASSRGLAGETNEQFFGPGTRLTVL.